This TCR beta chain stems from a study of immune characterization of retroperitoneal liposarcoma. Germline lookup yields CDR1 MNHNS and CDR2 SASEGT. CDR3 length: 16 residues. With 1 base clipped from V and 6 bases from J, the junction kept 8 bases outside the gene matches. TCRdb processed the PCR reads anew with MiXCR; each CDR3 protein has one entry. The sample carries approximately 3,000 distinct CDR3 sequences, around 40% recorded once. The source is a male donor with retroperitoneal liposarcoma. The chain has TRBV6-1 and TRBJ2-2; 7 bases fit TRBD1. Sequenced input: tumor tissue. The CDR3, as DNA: TGTGCCAGCAGTGAAGTGAGGGGGCTCGGGGCCGGGGAGCTGTTTTTT. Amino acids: CASSEVRGLGAGELFF.